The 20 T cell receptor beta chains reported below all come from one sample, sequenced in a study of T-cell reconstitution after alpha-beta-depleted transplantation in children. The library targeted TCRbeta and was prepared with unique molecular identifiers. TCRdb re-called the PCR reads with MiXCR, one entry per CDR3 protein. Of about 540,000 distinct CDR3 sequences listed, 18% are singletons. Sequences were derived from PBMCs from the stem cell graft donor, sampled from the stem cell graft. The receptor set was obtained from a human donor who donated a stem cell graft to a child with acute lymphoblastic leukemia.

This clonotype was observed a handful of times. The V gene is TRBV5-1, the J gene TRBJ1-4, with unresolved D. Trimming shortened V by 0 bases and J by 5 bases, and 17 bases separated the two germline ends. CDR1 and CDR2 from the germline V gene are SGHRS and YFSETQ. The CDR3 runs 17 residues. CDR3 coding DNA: TGCGCCAGCAGCTTGGGACGCAGGAAGACTTTAAATGAAAAACTGTTTTTT. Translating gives CASSLGRRKTLNEKLFF. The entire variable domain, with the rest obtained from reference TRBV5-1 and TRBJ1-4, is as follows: KAGVTQTPRYLIKTRGQQVTLSCSPISGHRSVSWYQQTPGQGLQFLFEYFSETQRNKGNFPGRFSGRQFSNSRSEMNVSTLELGDSALYLCASSLGRRKTLNEKLFFGSGTQLSVL.

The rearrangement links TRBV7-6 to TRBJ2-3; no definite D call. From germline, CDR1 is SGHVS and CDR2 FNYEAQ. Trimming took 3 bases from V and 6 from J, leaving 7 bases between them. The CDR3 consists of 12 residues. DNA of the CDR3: TGTGCCAGCAGCTTTGACTTTGATACGCAGTATTTT. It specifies CASSFDFDTQYF.

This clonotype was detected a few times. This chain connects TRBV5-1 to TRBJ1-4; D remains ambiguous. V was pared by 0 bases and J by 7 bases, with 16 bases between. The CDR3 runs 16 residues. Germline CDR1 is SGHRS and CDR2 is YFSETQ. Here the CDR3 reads CASSLAAGFSSEKLFF. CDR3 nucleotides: TGCGCCAGCAGCTTGGCCGCGGGTTTTTCATCTGAAAAACTGTTTTTT. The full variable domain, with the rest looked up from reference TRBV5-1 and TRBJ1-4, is KAGVTQTPRYLIKTRGQQVTLSCSPISGHRSVSWYQQTPGQGLQFLFEYFSETQRNKGNFPGRFSGRQFSNSRSEMNVSTLELGDSALYLCASSLAAGFSSEKLFFGSGTQLSVL.

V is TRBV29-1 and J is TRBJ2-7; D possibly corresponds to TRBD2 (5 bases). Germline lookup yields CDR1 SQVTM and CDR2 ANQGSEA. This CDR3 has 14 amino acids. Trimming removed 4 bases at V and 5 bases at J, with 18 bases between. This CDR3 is CSVVFDYTTHEQYF. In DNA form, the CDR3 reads TGCAGCGTTGTTTTCGACTATACAACCCACGAGCAGTACTTC.

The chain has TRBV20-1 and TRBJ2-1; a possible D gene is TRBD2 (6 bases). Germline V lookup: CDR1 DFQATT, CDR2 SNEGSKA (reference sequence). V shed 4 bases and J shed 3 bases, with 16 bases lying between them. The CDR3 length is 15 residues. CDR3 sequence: CSATDPREFYNEQFF. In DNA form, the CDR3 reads TGCAGTGCTACCGATCCTCGGGAGTTCTACAATGAGCAGTTCTTC.

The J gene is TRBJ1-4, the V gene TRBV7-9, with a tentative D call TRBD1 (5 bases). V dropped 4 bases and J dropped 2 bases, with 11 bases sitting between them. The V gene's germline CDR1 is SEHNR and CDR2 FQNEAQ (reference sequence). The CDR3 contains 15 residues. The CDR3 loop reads CASSSSGTTNEKLFF. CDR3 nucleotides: TGTGCCAGCAGCTCTTCAGGGACCACTAATGAAAAACTGTTTTTT.

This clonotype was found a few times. CDR3 sequence (DNA): TGTGCCAGTAGTATGGGGACAGGGCGTCCCTACGAGCAGTACTTC. Its protein product is CASSMGTGRPYEQYF. The chain carries TRBV19 and TRBJ2-7; 9 bases agree with TRBD1. The J segment lost 2 bases and the V segment lost 3 bases, leaving 5 bases of the junction unmatched. The CDR3 is made up of 15 amino acids. Germline values: CDR1 LNHDA, CDR2 SQIVND (reference sequence).

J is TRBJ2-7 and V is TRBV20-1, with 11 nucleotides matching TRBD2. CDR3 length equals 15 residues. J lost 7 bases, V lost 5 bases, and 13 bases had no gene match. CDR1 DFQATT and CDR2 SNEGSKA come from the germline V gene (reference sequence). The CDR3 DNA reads TGCAGTGCTCTACCCCTACTAGCGGGAGAGGAAGAGCAGTACTTC. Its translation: CSALPLLAGEEEQYF.

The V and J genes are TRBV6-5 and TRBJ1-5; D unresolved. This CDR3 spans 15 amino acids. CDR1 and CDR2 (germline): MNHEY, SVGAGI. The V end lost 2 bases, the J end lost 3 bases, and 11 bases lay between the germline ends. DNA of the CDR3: TGTGCCAGCAGTTACGCGGGCAGACCCAATCAGCCCCAGCATTTT. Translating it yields CASSYAGRPNQPQHF.

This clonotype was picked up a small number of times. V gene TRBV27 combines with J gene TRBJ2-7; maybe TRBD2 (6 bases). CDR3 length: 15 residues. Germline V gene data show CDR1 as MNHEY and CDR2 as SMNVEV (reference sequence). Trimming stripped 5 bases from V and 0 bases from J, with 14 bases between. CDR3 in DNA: TGTGCCAGCAGTCTCCGGGTGGGGGGCTCCTACGAGCAGTACTTC. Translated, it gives CASSLRVGGSYEQYF.

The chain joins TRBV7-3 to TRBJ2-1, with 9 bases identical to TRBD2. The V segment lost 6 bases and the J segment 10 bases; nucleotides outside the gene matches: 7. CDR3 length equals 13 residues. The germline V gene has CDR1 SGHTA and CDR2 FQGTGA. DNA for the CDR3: TGTGCCAGCAGTCGTACGCTAGCGGGGGAGCAGTTCTTC. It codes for CASSRTLAGEQFF.

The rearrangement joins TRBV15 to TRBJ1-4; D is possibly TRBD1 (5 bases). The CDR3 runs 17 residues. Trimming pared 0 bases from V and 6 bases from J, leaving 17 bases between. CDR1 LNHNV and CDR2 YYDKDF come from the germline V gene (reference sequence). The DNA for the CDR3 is TGTGCCACCAGCAGAGAAGGTTTGGGCAGGGTGGATGAAAAACTGTTTTTT. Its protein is CATSREGLGRVDEKLFF.

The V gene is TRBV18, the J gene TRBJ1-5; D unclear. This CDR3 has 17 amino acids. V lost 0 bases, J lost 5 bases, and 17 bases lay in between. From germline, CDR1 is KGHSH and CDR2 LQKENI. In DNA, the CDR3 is TGTGCCAGCTCACCACCCTATGGAGACCCCAAGGATCAGCCCCAGCATTTT. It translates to CASSPPYGDPKDQPQHF.

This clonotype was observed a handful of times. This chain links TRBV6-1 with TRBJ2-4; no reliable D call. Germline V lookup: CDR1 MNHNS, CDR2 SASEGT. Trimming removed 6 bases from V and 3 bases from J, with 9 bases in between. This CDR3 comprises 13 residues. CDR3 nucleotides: TGTGCCAGCAGCGGCATGGGCAAAAACATTCAGTACTTC. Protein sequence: CASSGMGKNIQYF.

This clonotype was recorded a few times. The CDR3 coding sequence is TGTGCCATCAGTGACGTAGCGGGAGGAATTGAGCAGTTCTTC. This codes for CAISDVAGGIEQFF. V and J are TRBV10-3 and TRBJ2-1, with 10 bases identical to TRBD2. V was pared by 3 bases and J by 9 bases, with 5 bases of the junction left unmatched. This CDR3 contains 14 residues. CDR1 ENHRY and CDR2 SYGVKD come from the germline V gene.

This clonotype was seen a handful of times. The CDR3 sequence is CASSKGQGATYNEQFF. CDR3 coding DNA: TGCGCCAGCAGCAAAGGACAGGGGGCTACCTACAATGAGCAGTTCTTC. V and J are TRBV4-1 and TRBJ2-1, with 11 bases matching TRBD1. From germline, CDR1 is MGHRA and CDR2 YSYEKL. V shed 5 bases and J 2 bases; nucleotides not matched to a gene: 5. The CDR3 is 16 amino acids.

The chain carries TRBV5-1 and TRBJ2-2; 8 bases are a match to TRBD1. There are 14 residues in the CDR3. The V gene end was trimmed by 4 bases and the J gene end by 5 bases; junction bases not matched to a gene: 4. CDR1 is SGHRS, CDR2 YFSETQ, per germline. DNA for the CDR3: TGCGCCAGCAGCGGAGGACAGGGTACCGGGGAGCTGTTTTTT. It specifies CASSGGQGTGELFF.

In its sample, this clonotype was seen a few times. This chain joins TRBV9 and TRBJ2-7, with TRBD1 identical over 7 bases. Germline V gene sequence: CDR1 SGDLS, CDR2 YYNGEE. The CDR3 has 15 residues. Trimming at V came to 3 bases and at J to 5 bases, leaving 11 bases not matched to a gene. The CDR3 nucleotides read TGTGCCAGCAGCGACGAAGGACAGGTTAAGGACGAGCAGTACTTC. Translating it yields CASSDEGQVKDEQYF.

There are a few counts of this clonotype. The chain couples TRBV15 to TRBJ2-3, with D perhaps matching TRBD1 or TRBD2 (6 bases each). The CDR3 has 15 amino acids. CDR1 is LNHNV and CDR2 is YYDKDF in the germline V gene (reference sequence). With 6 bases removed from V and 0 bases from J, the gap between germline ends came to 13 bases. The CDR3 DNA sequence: TGTGCCACCAGAGGGGGGACGGTTAGCACAGATACGCAGTATTTT. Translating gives CATRGGTVSTDTQYF.

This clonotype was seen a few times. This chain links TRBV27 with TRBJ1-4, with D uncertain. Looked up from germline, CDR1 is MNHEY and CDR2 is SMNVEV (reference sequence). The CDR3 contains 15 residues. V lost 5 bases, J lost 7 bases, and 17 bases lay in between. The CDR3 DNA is TGTGCCAGCAGTCCCTGGGCTACTGGGAGTGAAAAACTGTTTTTT. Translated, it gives CASSPWATGSEKLFF.